This TCR beta chain was sequenced for a study of response to subunit inactivated influenza vaccine (dated by TCRdb to between 2017 and 2018). About the investigation overall: To follow how T cells responded to a trivalent subunit inactivated influenza vaccine, the researchers relied on deep quantitative profiling of the T cell receptor repertoire.

General findings and caveats noted by the study authors: The authors proposed that each seasonal influenza vaccination may bring in only a limited number of new T cells.

This clonotype has just a few counts. No antigen is known for it. The sample holds no much larger clone one base away, and base qualities are not on file. Libraries were constructed by RT-PCR. The listed sequencing device is Illumina HiSeq 2500. The public sequencing data were trimmed at Q25 with fastp and processed into clonotypes with MiXCR by TCRdb, which kept only in-frame beta chains. Entries are consolidated by CDR3 protein sequence, retaining the most common genes and DNA. The sample contains just under 550,000 distinct CDR3 sequences, around a quarter of them found a single time. Together, the top ten hold 2.5% to 3% of the sample. Trimming costs V 7 bases and J 1 base, and their ends lie 17 bases apart. From cysteine to phenylalanine, the CDR3 is 15 amino acids long. Here the CDR3 DNA is all that survives: 45 bases in frame from base 1. The germline V gene encodes CDR1 MDHEN and CDR2 SYDVKM.

The data also belong to a second study, concerning T cells expressing NK-cell markers. As that second paper reports: TCR beta cDNA libraries were prepared using 5'RACE template switching, which introduced a universal primer site and unique molecular identifiers. About eight donors provided sorted CD3+CD56+NKG2C+, CD3+CD56+NKG2C- and CD3+CD56-NKG2C+ T-cell subsets, whose TCR beta-chain repertoires were profiled. Of the eight sequenced donors, seven were found to be HCMV-seropositive and one was found to be HCMV-seronegative. In several experiments an anti-gammadeltaTCR antibody was added to restrict sorting to alphabetaTCR-expressing T cells. In six donors, the dominant CD3+CD56+NKG2C+ clonotypes were among the top 10 CD8+ clonotypes and accounted for roughly 1.0-8% of CD8+ T cells. Those dominant clonotypes were again the most abundant among CD3+CD56-NKG2C+ cells in a few donors, at roughly 28.3-60.1%. It remained unclear whether the expanded NKG2C-expressing T cell clones were specific for HCMV antigens. All eight donors whose samples were sequenced were randomly selected healthy volunteers, three of them men and five women. HCMV-specific IgG was detected in serum with a commercial ELISA kit to determine HCMV serostatus. Peripheral blood mononuclear cells were isolated from blood by Ficoll density gradient centrifugation. Magnetic immunoseparation with Miltenyi isolation kits was used to isolate CD4+ and CD8+ T cells from PBMC. Priming for cDNA synthesis came from the TCR beta constant segment, and two successive PCR amplification steps followed. The libraries were sequenced on Illumina HiSeq 2000/2500, MiSeq or NextSeq, producing 2 x 150 bp reads. MIGEC was used to demultiplex reads and group the reads by UMI, and MiTCR was used to assemble and quantify clonotypes. To remove erroneous sequences, TCR cDNA sequences were retained only when supported by two or more reads. The tcR package was used for downstream repertoire analysis, and clonotypes were matched between fractions using CDR3 nucleotide sequence together with V segment. VDJmatch was used to annotate antigen specificity against VDJdb, with one amino acid substitution in CDR3 allowed.

The sequencing here drew on CD4+ T cells sorted from PBMCs, taken 11 to 12 days after vaccination. The clonotype originates from a man aged 50 to 60 who received an inactivated influenza vaccine. Donor details come from another sample of the same person, matched by shared clones. This chain is built from TRBV28 and TRBJ2-7; the D gene lacks a confident call. The CDR3 loop reads CASNPSRGGSYEQYF. Here is the DNA: TGTGCCAGCAACCCATCTAGAGGTGGTTCCTACGAGCAGTACTTC.